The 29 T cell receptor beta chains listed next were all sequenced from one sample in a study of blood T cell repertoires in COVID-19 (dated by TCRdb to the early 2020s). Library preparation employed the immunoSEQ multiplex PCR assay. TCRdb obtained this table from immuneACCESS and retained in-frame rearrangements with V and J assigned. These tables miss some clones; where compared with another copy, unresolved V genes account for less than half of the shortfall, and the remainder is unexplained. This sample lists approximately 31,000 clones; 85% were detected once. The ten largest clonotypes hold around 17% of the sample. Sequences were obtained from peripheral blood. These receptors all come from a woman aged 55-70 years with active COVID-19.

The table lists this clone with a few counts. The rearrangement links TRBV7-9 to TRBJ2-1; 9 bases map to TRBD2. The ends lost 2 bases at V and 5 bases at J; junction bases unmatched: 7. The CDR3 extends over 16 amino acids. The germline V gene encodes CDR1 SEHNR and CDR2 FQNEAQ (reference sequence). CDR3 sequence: CASSLIGLAGNNEQFF. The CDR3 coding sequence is TGTGCCAGCAGCTTAATTGGTCTAGCGGGGAACAATGAGCAGTTCTTC.

Written as DNA, the CDR3 is TGTGCCTGGAGTGTACAGGGCAGAACTAATGAAAAACTGTTTTTT. This gives the protein CAWSVQGRTNEKLFF. The chain recombines TRBV30 with TRBJ1-4, with TRBD1 as a possible D gene (6 bases). The CDR3 length is 15 residues. V was pared by 0 bases and J by 1 base, with 9 bases between. The V gene's germline CDR1 is GTSNPN and CDR2 SVGIG (reference sequence).

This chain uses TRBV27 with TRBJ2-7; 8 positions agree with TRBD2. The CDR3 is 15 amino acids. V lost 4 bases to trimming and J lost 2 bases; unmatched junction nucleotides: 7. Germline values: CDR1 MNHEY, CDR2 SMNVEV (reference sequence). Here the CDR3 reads CASSSAMGLAYEQYF. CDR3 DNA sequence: TGTGCCAGCAGTTCAGCGATGGGACTAGCCTACGAGCAGTACTTC.

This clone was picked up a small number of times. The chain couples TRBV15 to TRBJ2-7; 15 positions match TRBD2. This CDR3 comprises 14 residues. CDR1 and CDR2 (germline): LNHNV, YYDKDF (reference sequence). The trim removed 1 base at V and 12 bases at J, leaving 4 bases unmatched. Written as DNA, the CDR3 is TGTGCCACCAGCAGAGGGGGACTAGCGGGAGGTTTGTACTTC. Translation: CATSRGGLAGGLYF. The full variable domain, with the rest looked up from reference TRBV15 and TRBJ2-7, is DAMVIQNPRYQVTQFGKPVTLSCSQTLNHNVMYWYQQKSSQAPKLLFHYYDKDFNNEADTPDNFQSRRPNTSFCFLDIRSPGLGDTAMYLCATSRGGLAGGLYFGPGTRLTVT.

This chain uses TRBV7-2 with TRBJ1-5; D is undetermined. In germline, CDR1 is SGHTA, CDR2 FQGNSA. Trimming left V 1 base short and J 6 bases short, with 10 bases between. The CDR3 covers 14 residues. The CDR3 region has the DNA TGTGCCAGCAGCTTAGAGCGGGGAAGTCAGCCCCAGCATTTT. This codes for CASSLERGSQPQHF.

CDR3 residues: CASSFGSQETQYF. CDR3 DNA sequence: TGTGCCAGCAGCTTCGGGAGCCAAGAGACCCAGTACTTC. This chain joins TRBV5-5 and TRBJ2-5; possibly TRBD2 for D (6 bases). The germline gives CDR1 SGHKS, CDR2 YYEKEE (reference sequence). V was pared by 2 bases and J by 1 base, with 6 bases between. The CDR3 length is 13 residues.

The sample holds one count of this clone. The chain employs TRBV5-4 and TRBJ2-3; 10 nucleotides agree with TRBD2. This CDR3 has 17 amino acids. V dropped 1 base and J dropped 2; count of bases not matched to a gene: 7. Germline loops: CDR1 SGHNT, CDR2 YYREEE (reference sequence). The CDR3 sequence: CASSLPASGGNTDTQYF. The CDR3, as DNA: TGTGCCAGCAGCTTGCCAGCTAGCGGGGGCAACACAGATACGCAGTATTTT. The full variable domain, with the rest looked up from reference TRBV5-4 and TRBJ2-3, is ETGVTQSPTHLIKTRGQQVTLRCSSQSGHNTVSWYQQALGQGPQFIFQYYREEENGRGNFPPRFSGLQFPNYSSELNVNALELDDSALYLCASSLPASGGNTDTQYFGPGTRLTVL.

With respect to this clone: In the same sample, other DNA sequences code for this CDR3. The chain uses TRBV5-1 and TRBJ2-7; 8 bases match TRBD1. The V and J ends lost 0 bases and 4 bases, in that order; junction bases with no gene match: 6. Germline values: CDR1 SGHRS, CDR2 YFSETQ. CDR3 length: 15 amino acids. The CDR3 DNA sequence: TGCGCCAGCAGCTTGGGGGCAGGGGGCGCGTACGAGCAGTACTTC. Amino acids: CASSLGAGGAYEQYF.

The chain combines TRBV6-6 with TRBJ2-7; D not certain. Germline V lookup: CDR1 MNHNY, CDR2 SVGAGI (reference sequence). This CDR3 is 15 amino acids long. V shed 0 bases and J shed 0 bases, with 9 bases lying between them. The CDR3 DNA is TGTGCCAGCAGTTACTCGATTTCTAGCTCCTACGAGCAGTACTTC. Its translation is CASSYSISSSYEQYF.

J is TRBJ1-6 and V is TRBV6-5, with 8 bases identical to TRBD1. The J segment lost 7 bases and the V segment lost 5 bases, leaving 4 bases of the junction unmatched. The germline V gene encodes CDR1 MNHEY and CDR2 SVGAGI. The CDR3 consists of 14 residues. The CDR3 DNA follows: TGTGCCAGCAGTACCACAGGGGGGAATTCACCCCTCCACTTT. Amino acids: CASSTTGGNSPLHF.

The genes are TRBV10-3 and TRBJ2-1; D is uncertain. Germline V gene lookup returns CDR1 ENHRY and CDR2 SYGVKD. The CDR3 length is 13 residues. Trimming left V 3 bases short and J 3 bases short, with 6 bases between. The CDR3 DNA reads TGTGCCATCAGTGACAGGCTCTACAATGAGCAGTTCTTC. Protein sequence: CAISDRLYNEQFF.

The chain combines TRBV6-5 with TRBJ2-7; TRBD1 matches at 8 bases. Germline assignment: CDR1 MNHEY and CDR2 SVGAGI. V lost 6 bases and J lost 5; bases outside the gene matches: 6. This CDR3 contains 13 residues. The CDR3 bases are TGTGCCAGCAGACTACAGGGGGACGACGAGCAGTACTTC. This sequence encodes CASRLQGDDEQYF.

This chain's CDR3 is CASSPGAGTSGRRRGEQFF. In DNA, the CDR3 is TGCGCCAGCAGCCCCGGGGCCGGGACTAGCGGGAGGAGAAGGGGTGAGCAGTTCTTC. J is TRBJ2-1 and V is TRBV4-1; 15 nucleotides match TRBD2. V trimming: 4 bases; J trimming: 9 bases; junction bases outside the gene matches: 16. This CDR3 region has 19 residues. Per germline, CDR1 MGHRA and CDR2 YSYEKL.

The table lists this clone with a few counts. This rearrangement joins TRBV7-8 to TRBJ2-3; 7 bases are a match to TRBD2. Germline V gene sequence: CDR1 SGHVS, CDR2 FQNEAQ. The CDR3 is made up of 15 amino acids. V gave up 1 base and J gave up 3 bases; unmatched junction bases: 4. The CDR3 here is CASSLVSGGTDTQYF. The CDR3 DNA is TGTGCCAGCAGCTTAGTGTCGGGGGGAACAGATACGCAGTATTTT.

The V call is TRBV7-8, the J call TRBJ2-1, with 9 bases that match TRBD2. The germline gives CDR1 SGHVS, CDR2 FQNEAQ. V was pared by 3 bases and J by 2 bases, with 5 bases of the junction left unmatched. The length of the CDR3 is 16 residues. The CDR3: CASSLDSGGTYNEQFF. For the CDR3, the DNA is TGTGCCAGCAGCTTGGATAGCGGGGGAACCTACAATGAGCAGTTCTTC.

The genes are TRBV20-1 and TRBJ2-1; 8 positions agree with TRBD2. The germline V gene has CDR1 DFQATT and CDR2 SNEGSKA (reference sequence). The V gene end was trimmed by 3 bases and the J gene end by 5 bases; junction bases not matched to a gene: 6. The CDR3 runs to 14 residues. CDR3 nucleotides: TGCAGTGCTAGTGGACGGGGGGGGAACAATGAGCAGTTCTTC. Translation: CSASGRGGNNEQFF.

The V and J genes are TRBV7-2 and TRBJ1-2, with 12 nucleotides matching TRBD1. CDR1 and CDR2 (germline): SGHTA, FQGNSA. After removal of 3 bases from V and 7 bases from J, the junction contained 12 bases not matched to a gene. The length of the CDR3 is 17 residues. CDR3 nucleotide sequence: TGTGCCAGCAGCTTGCGACCTGGGACAGGGGGCGAGAGTGGCTACACCTTC. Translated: CASSLRPGTGGESGYTF.

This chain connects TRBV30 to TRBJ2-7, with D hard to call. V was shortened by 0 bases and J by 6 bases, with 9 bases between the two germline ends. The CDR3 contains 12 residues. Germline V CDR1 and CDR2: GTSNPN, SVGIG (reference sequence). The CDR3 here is CAWSVTASEQYF. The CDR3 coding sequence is TGTGCCTGGAGTGTAACTGCCTCCGAGCAGTACTTC.

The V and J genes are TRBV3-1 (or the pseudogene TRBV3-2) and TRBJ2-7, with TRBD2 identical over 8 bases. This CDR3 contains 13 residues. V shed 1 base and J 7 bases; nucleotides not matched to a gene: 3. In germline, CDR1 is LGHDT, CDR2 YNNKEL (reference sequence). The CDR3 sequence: CASSQAGGREQYF. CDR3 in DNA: TGTGCCAGCAGCCAAGCGGGCGGGAGGGAGCAGTACTTC.

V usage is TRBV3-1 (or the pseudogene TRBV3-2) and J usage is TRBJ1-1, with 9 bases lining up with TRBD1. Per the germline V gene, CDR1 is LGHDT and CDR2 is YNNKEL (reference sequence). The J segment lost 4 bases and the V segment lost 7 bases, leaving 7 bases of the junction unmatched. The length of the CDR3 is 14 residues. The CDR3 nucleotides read TGTGCCAGCACCTTGACAGGGGGGACCACTGAAGCTTTCTTT. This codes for CASTLTGGTTEAFF.

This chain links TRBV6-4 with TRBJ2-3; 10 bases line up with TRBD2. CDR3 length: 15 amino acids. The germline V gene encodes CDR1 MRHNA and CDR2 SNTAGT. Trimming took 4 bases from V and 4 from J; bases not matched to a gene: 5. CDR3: CASSASGGASDTQYF. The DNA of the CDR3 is TGTGCCAGCAGTGCGAGCGGGGGGGCGTCAGATACGCAGTATTTT.

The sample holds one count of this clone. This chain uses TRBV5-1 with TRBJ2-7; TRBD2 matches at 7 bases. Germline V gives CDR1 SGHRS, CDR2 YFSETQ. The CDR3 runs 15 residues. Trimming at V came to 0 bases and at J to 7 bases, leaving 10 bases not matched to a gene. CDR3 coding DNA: TGCGCCAGCAGCTTGGATCCCGGGACTATACGGGAGCAGTACTTC. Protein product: CASSLDPGTIREQYF.

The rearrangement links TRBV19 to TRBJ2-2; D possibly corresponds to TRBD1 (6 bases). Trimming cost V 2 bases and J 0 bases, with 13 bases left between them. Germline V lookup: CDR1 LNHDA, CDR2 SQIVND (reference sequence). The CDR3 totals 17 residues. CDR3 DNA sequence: TGTGCCAGTAGTATATTCCTCGGACAGACGAACACCGGGGAGCTGTTTTTT. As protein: CASSIFLGQTNTGELFF.

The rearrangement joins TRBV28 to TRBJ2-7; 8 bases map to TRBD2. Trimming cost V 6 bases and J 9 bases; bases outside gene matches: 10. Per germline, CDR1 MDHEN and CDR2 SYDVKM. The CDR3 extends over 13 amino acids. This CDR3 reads CASSHGSGGGQYF. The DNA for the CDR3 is TGTGCCAGCAGCCACGGATCCGGGGGGGGGCAGTACTTC.

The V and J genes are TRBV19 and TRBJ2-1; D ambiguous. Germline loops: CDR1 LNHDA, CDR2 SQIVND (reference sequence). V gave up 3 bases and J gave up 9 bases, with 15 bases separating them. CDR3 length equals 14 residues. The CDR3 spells CASSISVRMGEQFF. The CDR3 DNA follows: TGTGCCAGTAGTATTTCGGTCAGGATGGGTGAGCAGTTCTTC.

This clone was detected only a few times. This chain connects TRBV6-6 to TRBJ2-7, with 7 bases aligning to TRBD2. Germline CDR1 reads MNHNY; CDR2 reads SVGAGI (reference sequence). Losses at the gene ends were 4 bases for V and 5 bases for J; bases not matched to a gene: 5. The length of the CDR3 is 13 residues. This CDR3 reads CASSSSGTHEQYF. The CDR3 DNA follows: TGTGCCAGCAGTTCCAGCGGGACCCACGAGCAGTACTTC.

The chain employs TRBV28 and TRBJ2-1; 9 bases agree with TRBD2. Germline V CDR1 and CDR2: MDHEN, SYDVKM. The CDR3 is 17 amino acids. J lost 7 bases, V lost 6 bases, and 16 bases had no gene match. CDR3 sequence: CASSHTIPSGRFNEQFF. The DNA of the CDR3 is TGTGCCAGCAGCCATACAATCCCGAGCGGGAGGTTTAATGAGCAGTTCTTC.

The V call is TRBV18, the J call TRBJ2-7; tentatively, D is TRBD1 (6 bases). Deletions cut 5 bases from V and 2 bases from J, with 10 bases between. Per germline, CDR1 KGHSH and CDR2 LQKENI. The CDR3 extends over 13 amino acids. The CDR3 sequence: CASSAGQTYEQYF. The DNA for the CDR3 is TGTGCCAGCTCAGCCGGACAGACCTACGAGCAGTACTTC.

CDR3 nucleotides: TGTGCCAGCAGCGTGAACACCAATGAGCAGTTCTTC. The encoded protein is CASSVNTNEQFF. The chain recombines TRBV9 with TRBJ2-1; D uncertain. The V and J ends lost 2 bases and 6 bases respectively, with 6 bases between them. The CDR3 extends over 12 amino acids. The germline V gene has CDR1 SGDLS and CDR2 YYNGEE.